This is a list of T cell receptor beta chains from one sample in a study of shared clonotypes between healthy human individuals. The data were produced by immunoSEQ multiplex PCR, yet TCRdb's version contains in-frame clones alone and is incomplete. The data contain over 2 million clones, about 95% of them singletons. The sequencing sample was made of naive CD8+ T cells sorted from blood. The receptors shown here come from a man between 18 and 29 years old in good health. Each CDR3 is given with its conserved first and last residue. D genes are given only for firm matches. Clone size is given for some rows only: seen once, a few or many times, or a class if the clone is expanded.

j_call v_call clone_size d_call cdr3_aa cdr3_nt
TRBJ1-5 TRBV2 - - CASSDTGRDSNQPQHF TGTGCCAGCAGTGATACAGGCCGTGATAGCAATCAGCCCCAGCATTTT
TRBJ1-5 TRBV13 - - CASSLGARGQPQHF TGTGCCAGCAGCTTAGGGGCAAGGGGTCAGCCCCAGCATTTT
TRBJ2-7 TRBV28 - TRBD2 CASSVAGSSYEQYF TGTGCCAGCAGCGTAGCGGGGTCCTCCTACGAGCAGTACTTC
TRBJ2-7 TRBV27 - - CASSAAPGGRFYEQYF TGTGCCAGCAGCGCCGCCCCCGGCGGTAGGTTCTACGAGCAGTACTTC
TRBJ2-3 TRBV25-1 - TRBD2 CASSGPGLAATDTQYF TGTGCCAGCAGTGGACCGGGACTAGCGGCCACAGATACGCAGTATTTT
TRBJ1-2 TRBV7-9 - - CASSSGYSVNYGYTF TGTGCCAGCAGCTCCGGTTATTCTGTTAACTATGGCTACACCTTC
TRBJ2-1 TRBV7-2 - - CASSTSLAGEQFF TGTGCCAGCAGCACCAGTCTAGCAGGTGAGCAGTTCTTC
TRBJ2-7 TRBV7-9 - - CASSPGQLYEQYF TGTGCCAGCAGCCCTGGACAGCTCTACGAGCAGTACTTC
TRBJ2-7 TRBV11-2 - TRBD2 CASSLSPGLALAEQYF TGTGCCAGCAGCTTAAGCCCGGGACTAGCTTTGGCCGAGCAGTACTTC
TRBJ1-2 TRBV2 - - CASRDGNYGYTF TGTGCCAGCAGGGACGGGAACTATGGCTACACCTTC
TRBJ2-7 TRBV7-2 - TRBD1 CASSLRDRGNEQYF TGTGCCAGCAGCTTACGTGACAGGGGTAACGAGCAGTACTTC
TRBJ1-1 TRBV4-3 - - CASSHRGGDVGTEAFF TGCGCCAGCAGCCATCGGGGTGGAGATGTGGGCACTGAAGCTTTCTTT
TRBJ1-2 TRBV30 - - CAWSESAGTVYGYTF TGTGCCTGGAGCGAATCCGCCGGGACCGTCTATGGCTACACCTTC
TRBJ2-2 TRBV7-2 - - CASSLAGPYTGELFF TGTGCCAGCAGCTTAGCGGGCCCTTACACCGGGGAGCTGTTTTTT
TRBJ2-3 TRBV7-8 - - CATHRGLAGEITDTQYF TGTGCCACCCACAGGGGGCTAGCGGGAGAGATCACAGATACGCAGTATTTT
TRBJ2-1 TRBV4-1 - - CASSQEGGRPREQFF TGCGCCAGCAGCCAAGAAGGCGGACGTCCTCGGGAGCAGTTCTTC
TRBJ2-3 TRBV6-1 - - CASGWLTKTDTQYF TGTGCCAGCGGCTGGCTAACTAAAACAGATACGCAGTATTTT
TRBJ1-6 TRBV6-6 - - CASSYPDSFNSPLHF TGTGCCAGCAGTTACCCGGACAGTTTTAATTCACCCCTCCACTTT
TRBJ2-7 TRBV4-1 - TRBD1 CASSQLQGLYEQYF TGCGCCAGCAGCCAGCTACAGGGGCTCTACGAGCAGTACTTC
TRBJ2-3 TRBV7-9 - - CASSYVLGTDTQYF TGCGCCAGCAGCTACGTTTTGGGCACAGATACGCAGTATTTT
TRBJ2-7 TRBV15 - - CATSRDGGLPISEQYF TGTGCCACCAGCAGAGATGGAGGACTACCTATAAGCGAGCAGTACTTC
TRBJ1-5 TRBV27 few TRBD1 CASGQGYSNQPQHF TGTGCCAGCGGACAGGGATATAGCAATCAGCCCCAGCATTTT
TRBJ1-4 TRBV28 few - CASRGDGHEKLFF TGTGCCAGCAGGGGGGACGGGCATGAAAAACTGTTTTTT
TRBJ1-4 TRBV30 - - CAWSVPHTNEKLFF TGTGCCTGGAGTGTACCTCATACTAATGAAAAACTGTTTTTT
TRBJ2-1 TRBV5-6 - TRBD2 CASSLALAGYNEQFF TGTGCCAGCAGCTTAGCCCTAGCGGGTTACAATGAGCAGTTCTTC
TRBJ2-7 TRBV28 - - CASSLPRENGTYEQYF TGTGCCAGCAGTCTACCCCGGGAGAACGGAACCTACGAGCAGTACTTC
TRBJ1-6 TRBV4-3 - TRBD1 CASSQDRGGYNSPLHF TGCGCCAGCAGCCAAGACAGGGGGGGCTATAATTCACCCCTCCACTTT
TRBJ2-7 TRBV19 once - CASSITVEAYEQYF TGTGCCAGTAGTATCACGGTGGAGGCCTACGAGCAGTACTTC
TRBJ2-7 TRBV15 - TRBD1 CATSRPWTGGYEQYF TGTGCCACCAGCAGGCCCTGGACAGGCGGGTACGAGCAGTACTTC
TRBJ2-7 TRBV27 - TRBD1 CASISPGTGREQYF TGTGCCAGCATCTCCCCCGGGACAGGGCGCGAGCAGTACTTC
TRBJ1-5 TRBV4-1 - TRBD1 CASSHGDRDNQPQHF TGCGCCAGCAGCCATGGGGACAGAGACAATCAGCCCCAGCATTTT
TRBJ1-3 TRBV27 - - CASSNGNTIYF TGTGCCAGCAGTAACGGAAACACCATATATTTT
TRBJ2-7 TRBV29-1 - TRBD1 CSVALQGAYNEQYF TGCAGCGTTGCATTACAGGGGGCTTATAACGAGCAGTACTTC
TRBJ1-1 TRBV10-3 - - CAISDPPDRTEAFF TGTGCCATCAGTGACCCCCCTGATAGGACTGAAGCTTTCTTT
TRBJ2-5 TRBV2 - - CASSDPGQGSETQYF TGTGCCAGCAGTGACCCTGGCCAGGGATCAGAGACCCAGTACTTC
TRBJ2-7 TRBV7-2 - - CASSLTAGGGSYEQYF TGTGCCAGCAGCTTAACGGCAGGAGGGGGTTCCTACGAGCAGTACTTC
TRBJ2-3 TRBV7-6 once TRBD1 CASSPGTGGTDTQYF TGTGCCAGCAGCCCCGGGACAGGGGGCACAGATACGCAGTATTTT
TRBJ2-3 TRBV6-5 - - CASSYDSTDTQYF TGTGCCAGCAGTTACGACTCCACAGATACGCAGTATTTT
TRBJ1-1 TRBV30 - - CAWTPLNTEAFF TGTGCCTGGACACCTCTGAACACTGAAGCTTTCTTT
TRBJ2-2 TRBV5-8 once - CASSSIGTSNTGELFF TGTGCCAGCAGCTCGATTGGGACTTCGAACACCGGGGAGCTGTTTTTT
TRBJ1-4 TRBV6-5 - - CASSYFQGNEKLFF TGTGCCAGCAGTTACTTCCAGGGAAACGAAAAACTGTTTTTT
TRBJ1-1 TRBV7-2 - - CASSFWAGTTEAFF TGTGCCAGCAGCTTTTGGGCCGGGACCACTGAAGCTTTCTTT
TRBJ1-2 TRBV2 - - CASSEAGEGDYGYTF TGTGCCAGCAGTGAAGCGGGGGAGGGGGACTATGGCTACACCTTC
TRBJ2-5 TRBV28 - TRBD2 CASSLVAGEIQETQYF TGTGCCAGCAGTTTAGTAGCGGGAGAAATTCAAGAGACCCAGTACTTC
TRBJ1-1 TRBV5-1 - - CASRAGTMDTEAFF TGCGCCAGCAGAGCCGGGACAATGGACACTGAAGCTTTCTTT
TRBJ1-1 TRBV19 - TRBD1 CASSAGTGMNTEAFF TGTGCCAGTAGTGCCGGGACAGGAATGAACACTGAAGCTTTCTTT